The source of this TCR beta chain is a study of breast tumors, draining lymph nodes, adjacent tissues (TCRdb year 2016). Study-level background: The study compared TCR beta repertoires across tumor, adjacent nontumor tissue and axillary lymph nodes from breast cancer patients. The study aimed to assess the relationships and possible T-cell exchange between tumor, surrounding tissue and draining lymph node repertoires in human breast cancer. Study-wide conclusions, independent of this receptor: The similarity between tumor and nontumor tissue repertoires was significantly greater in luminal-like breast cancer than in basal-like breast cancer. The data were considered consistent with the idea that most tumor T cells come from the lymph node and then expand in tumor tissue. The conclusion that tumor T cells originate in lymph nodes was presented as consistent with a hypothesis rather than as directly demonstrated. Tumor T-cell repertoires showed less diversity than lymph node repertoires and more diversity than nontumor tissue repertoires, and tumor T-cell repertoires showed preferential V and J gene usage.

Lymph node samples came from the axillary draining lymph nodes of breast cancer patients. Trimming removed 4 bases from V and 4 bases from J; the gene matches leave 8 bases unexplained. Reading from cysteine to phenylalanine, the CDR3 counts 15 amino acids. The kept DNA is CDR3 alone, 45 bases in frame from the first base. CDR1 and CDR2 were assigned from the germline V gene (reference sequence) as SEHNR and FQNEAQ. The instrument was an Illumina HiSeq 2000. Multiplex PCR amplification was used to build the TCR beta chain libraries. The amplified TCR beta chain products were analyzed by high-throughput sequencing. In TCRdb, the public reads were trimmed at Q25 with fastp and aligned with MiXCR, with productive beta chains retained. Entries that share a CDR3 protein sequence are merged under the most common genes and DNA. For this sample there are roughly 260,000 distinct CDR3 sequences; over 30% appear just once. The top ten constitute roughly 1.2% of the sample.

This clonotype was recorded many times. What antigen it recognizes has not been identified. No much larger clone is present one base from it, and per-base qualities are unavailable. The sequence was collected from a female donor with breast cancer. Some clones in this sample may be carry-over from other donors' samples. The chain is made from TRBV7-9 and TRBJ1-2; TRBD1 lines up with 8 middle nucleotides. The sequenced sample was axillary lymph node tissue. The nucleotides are TGTGCCAGCAGCTCCTTGACAGGGGCGCCCTATGGCTACACCTTC. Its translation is CASSSLTGAPYGYTF.